The rows below give T cell receptor beta chains drawn from one sample of a study of T-cell memory formation after mild COVID-19. Each CDR3 protein is one row after TCRdb ran MiXCR on the 5' RACE reads. Altogether over 150,000 distinct CDR3 sequences are present, approximately 12% being singletons, with the ten largest covering roughly 3.3%. The sequenced sample was PBMCs or a T cell subset sorted from them (not recorded which). These receptors were collected from a man between 18 and 35 years old who had mild COVID-19 (a few samples of this study predate the infection). Cell type and time point are not known. Each CDR3 is given with its conserved first and last residue. Fields, in order: clone size, V gene, J gene, D gene, CDR3 DNA, CDR3 protein. The D gene is left open where the match is weak. Expanded clones are given a class, and other clones once, few, many or no size at all.

>.|TRBV12-3/TRBV12-4|TRBJ2-2|.
TGTGCCAGCAGTCGCCGGGCCCTGGACACCGGGGAGCTGTTTTTT
CASSRRALDTGELFF
>.|TRBV6-1|TRBJ2-2|.
TGTGCCGTGGGACTTGGGGGCACCGGGGAGCTGTTTTTT
CAVGLGGTGELFF
>few|TRBV5-1|TRBJ1-3|.
TGCGCCAGCAGCTTGGGATCCGGGGCTGGAAACACCATATATTTT
CASSLGSGAGNTIYF
>many|TRBV6-1|TRBJ1-5|.
TGTGCCAGCAGTGAAATTTTGGCTCAGCCCCAGCATTTT
CASSEILAQPQHF
>few|TRBV7-2|TRBJ1-2|.
TGTGCCAGCAGCTTGGTAAAGGTCCGTAATGGCTACACCTTC
CASSLVKVRNGYTF
>.|TRBV6-5|TRBJ2-7|.
TGTGCCAGCAGTTCCGGGGGAGGGCAGTACTTC
CASSSGGGQYF
>few|TRBV4-2|TRBJ2-1|.
TGTGCCAGCAGCCCGGCCGCTATAGAAGTGCGCGATGAGCAGTTCTTC
CASSPAAIEVRDEQFF
>few|TRBV12-3/TRBV12-4|TRBJ2-5|TRBD2
TGTGCCAGCACCGGCGGGGGAGCGGGGGGATCTCGGACCCAGTACTTC
CASTGGGAGGSRTQYF
>.|TRBV6-5|TRBJ1-4|.
TGTGCCAGCAGTTCTCGCCCGGGAGTACCCAATGAAAAACTGTTTTTT
CASSSRPGVPNEKLFF
>.|TRBV5-1|TRBJ1-6|.
TGCGCCAGCCCATCTTCCCGGAATTCACCCCTCCACTTT
CASPSSRNSPLHF
>.|TRBV7-2|TRBJ1-2|.
TGTGCCAGCAGCATGGGACGGTACTATGGCTACACCTTC
CASSMGRYYGYTF